This T cell receptor beta chain was retrieved from a study of T cell responses to AZD1222 COVID-19 vaccine (dated by TCRdb to the early 2020s). The study in broad terms: TCR sequencing was performed for more than 230 trial participants, of whom about 200 were given two doses of AZD1222 and 26 were given two doses of MenACWY control vaccine. Trial participants were enrolled into age subgroups of 18-55, 56-69 and 70-plus years, which contained approximately 150, 28 and 58 TCR-sequenced participants, respectively.

Comment on this clone: The target of this receptor is not known. Within one base of it there is no much larger clone, and no base qualities were kept.

Broad study findings and their caveats: Most participants were white British and females outnumbered males, and the authors suggested that clonal diversity may have been underestimated. Reportedly, close to half of the unique spike-specific TCRs recognized epitopes lying outside the regions that are mutated in the B.1.351 and B.1.1.7 variants. A significant rise in spike-specific TCR breadth and depth was observed after two AZD1222 doses relative to day 0 and relative to MenACWY recipients. Conclusions about previously exposed vaccinees were limited because only six or seven AZD1222 recipients were SARS-CoV-2 seropositive at baseline. CD4 TCRs associated with the vaccine covered the entire spike protein, and the dominant responses were in regions 160-218 and 743-854. Because no day 14 peak-response samples were available, repertoires were characterized only after the peak T cell response. The 56-69-year group was small, and its depth increase did not reach significance, likely because of low power.

The sample's time point label, decoded: about 28 days (+/-7) after the second vaccine dose. AZD1222 recipients given second doses at about 4 weeks or at about 12 weeks were pooled, since spike-specific TCR depth and breadth were not found to differ between the two schedules. Vaccinee samples came from UK trials COV001 and COV002, including a single-blind randomized controlled phase 2/3 trial of AZD1222 (ChAdOx1 nCoV-19) in healthy adults. For TCRbeta chain sequencing, PBMC samples were collected from trial participants at day 0 and at day 28 after the second dose. The CDR3 regions of human TCRbeta chains were analyzed by immunosequencing. The original pipeline was this. Repertoire TCRs were checked for matches against a reference library of SARS-CoV-2-specific TCRs that had been generated using the MIRA antigen-specificity platform. Breadth was defined as the fraction of unique TCRs that were SARS-CoV-2-associated. Depth was defined as the fraction of total T cells that were SARS-CoV-2-associated. Using the MIRA data, every spike-specific TCR was mapped to the spike region that the TCR reacted to and assigned to either a CD4 or a CD8 class. Log10-transformed breadth and depth values were compared by one-way ANOVA with Sidak's multiple comparisons tests. This is the immuneACCESS table as TCRdb keeps it, with only in-frame sequences that have V and J called. A part of the clones is gone; compared with another copy, unresolved V genes explain less than half, and the rest is unexplained. Clone size and the V and J calls come from that table; the DNA yielded D and trimming. The sample profile shows 80,000 or so clones; 92% of them were found once. The leading ten clones occupy under 5% of the sample.

CDR1 SEHNR and CDR2 FQNEAQ were looked up in the germline V gene (reference sequence). The cysteine opens and the phenylalanine closes a CDR3 of 14 amino acids. CDR3 DNA only is kept here, 42 bases in frame from base 1. The germline V and J ends show losses of 6 bases and 1 base respectively, and no gene match explains 1 base of the junction. The chain joins TRBV7-9 to TRBJ1-3, with TRBD1 matching 9 junction bases. Here the sequenced sample was peripheral blood, taken 28 days after the second AZD1222 dose. The origin of this receptor is an adult who received the AZD1222 COVID-19 vaccine. The DNA reads as follows: TGTGCCAGCAGAGGACAGGGGTCTGGAAACACCATATATTTT. Its translation is CASRGQGSGNTIYF. Here the CDR3 is joined to the reference TRBV7-9 and TRBJ1-3 genes, and the full variable domain is: DTGVSQNPRHKITKRGQNVTFRCDPISEHNRLYWYRQTLGQGPEFLTYFQNEAQLEKSRLLSDRFSAERPKGSFSTLEIQRTEQGDSAMYLCASRGQGSGNTIYFGEGSWLTVV.